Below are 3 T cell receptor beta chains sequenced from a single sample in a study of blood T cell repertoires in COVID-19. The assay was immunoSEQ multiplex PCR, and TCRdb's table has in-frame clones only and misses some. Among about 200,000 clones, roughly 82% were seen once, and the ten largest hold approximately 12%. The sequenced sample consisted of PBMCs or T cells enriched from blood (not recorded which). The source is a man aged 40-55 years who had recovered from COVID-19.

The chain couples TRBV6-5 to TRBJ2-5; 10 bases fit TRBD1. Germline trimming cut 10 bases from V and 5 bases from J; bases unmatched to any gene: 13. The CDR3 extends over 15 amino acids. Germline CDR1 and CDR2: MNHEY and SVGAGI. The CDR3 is CATKGRDRGWETQYF. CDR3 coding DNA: TGTGCCACCAAAGGCAGGGACAGGGGTTGGGAGACCCAGTACTTC.

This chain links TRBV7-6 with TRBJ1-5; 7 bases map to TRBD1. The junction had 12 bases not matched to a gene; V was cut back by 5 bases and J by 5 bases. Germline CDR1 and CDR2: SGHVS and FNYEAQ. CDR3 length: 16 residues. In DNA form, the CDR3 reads TGTGCCAGCAGCCCACTTGGGACAGAGATCCATCAGCCCCAGCATTTT. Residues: CASSPLGTEIHQPQHF. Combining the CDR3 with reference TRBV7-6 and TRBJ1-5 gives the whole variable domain GAGVSQSPRYKVTKRGQDVALRCDPISGHVSLYWYRQALGQGPEFLTYFNYEAQQDKSGLPNDRFSAERPEGSISTLTIQRTEQRDSAMYRCASSPLGTEIHQPQHFGDGTRLSIL.

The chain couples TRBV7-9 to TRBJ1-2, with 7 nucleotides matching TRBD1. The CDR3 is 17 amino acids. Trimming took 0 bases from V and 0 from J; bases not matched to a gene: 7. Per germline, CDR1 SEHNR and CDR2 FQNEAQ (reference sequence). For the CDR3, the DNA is TGTGCCAGCAGCTTAGCGCTAACCGGACAGGCTAACTATGGCTACACCTTC. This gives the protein CASSLALTGQANYGYTF. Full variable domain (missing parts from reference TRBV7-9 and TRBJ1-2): DTGVSQNPRHKITKRGQNVTFRCDPISEHNRLYWYRQTLGQGPEFLTYFQNEAQLEKSRLLSDRFSAERPKGSFSTLEIQRTEQGDSAMYLCASSLALTGQANYGYTFGSGTRLTVV.